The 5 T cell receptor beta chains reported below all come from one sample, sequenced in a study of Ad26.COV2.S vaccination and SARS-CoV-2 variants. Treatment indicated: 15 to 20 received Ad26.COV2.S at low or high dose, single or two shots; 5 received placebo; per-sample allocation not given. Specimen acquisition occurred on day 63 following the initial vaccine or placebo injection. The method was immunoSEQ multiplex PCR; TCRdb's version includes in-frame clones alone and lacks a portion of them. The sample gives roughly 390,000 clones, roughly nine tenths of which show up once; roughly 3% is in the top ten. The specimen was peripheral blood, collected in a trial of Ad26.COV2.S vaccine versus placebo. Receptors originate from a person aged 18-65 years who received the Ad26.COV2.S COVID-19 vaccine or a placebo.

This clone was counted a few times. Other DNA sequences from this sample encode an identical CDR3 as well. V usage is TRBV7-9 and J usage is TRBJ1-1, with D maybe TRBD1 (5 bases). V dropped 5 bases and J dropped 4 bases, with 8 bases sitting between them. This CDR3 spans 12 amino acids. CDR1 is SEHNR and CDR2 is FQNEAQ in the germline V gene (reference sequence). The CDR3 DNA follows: TGTGCCAGCAGCGTGGGGGGCACTGAAGCTTTCTTT. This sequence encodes CASSVGGTEAFF.

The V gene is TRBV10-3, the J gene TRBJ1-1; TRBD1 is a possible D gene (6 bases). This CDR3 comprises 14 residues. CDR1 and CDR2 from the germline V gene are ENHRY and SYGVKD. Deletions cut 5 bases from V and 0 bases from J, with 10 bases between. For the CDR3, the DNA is TGTGCCATCAGTTCTACAGGGATGAACACTGAAGCTTTCTTT. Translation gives CAISSTGMNTEAFF.

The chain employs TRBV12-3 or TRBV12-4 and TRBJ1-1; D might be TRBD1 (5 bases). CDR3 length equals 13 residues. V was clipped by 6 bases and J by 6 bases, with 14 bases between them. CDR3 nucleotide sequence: TGTGCCAGCAGCCTCAGCAGGGAGGCTGAAGCTTTCTTT. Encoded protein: CASSLSREAEAFF.

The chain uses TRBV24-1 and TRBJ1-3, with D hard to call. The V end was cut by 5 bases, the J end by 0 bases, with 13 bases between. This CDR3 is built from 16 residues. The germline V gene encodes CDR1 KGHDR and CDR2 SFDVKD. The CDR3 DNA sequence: TGTGCCACCAGTGTCCCTGAGGTAAGCTCTGGAAACACCATATATTTT. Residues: CATSVPEVSSGNTIYF.

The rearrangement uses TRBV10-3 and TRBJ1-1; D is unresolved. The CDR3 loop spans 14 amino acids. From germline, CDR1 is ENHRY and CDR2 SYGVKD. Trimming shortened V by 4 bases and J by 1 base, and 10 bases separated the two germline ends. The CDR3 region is CAISGEFGNTEAFF. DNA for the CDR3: TGTGCCATCAGTGGGGAGTTCGGGAACACTGAAGCTTTCTTT.